The rows below give T cell receptor beta chains drawn from one sample of a study of long-term antiretroviral therapy in people with HIV. Repertoires were generated with immunoSEQ multiplex PCR, while TCRdb's copy carries only in-frame clones and drops some. The profile covers roughly 34,000 clones, with about 94% appearing a single time and 3.5% to 4.5% taken by the ten largest. The material sequenced was unsorted PBMCs, taken approximately 5 years after starting antiretroviral therapy. The receptors derive from a woman between 50 and 59 years old with HIV. CDR3s include the opening cysteine and the closing phenylalanine or tryptophan. D genes are given only for firm matches. Clone size, where shown, is once, few, many, or a class for clones that have expanded.

V	D	size	J	DNA	CDR3
TRBV14	NA	NA	TRBJ2-1	TGTGCCAGCAGCCCCCCGACAGGGAGGGTCAATGAGCAGTTCTTC	CASSPPTGRVNEQFF
TRBV6-1	NA	NA	TRBJ2-7	TGTGCCAGCAGTGATCAGGGTTGGGGCTCCTACGAGCAGTACTTC	CASSDQGWGSYEQYF
TRBV11-2	NA	NA	TRBJ1-2	TGTGCCAGCAGCCCGGTCGAAGGCCGCGGCTATGGCTACACCTTC	CASSPVEGRGYGYTF
TRBV14	TRBD1	NA	TRBJ1-1	TGTGCCAGCAGCCAGCACGGGACAGGGGAAGCTTTCTTT	CASSQHGTGEAFF
TRBV6-4	TRBD1	once	TRBJ1-2	TGTGCCAGCAGTCCCGGACAGGGACCTAACTATGGCTACACCTTC	CASSPGQGPNYGYTF
TRBV7-3	TRBD1	NA	TRBJ2-1	TGTGCCAGCAGCTTGGGGCTTCAGACAGGGAGAGTCTTC	CASSLGLQTGRVF
TRBV14	NA	NA	TRBJ1-3	TGTGCCAGCAGCCTCTTTTCGTCCAGCTCTGGAAACACCATATATTTT	CASSLFSSSSGNTIYF
TRBV11-3	NA	NA	TRBJ1-1	TGTGCCAGCAGCTTAGGACAGAACACTGAAGCTTTCTTT	CASSLGQNTEAFF
TRBV5-1	TRBD2	NA	TRBJ2-5	TGCGCCAGCTCCCGCCAGCGGGGACTTCAAGAGACCCAGTACTTC	CASSRQRGLQETQYF
TRBV9	TRBD2	NA	TRBJ2-7	TGTGCCAGCAGCGTAGACCCGAGCGGGGGGCCCACGACTTACGAGCAGTACTTC	CASSVDPSGGPTTYEQYF
TRBV5-6	TRBD1	NA	TRBJ1-5	TGTGCCAGCAGCTTGTACCCAGGGACAGGTCAGCCCCAGCATTTT	CASSLYPGTGQPQHF
TRBV2	NA	NA	TRBJ1-4	TGTGCCAGCAGTAATCTCGTCGGGTGGAATGAAAAACTGTTTTTT	CASSNLVGWNEKLFF
TRBV5-1	TRBD1	NA	TRBJ2-2	TGCGCCAGCAGACCGGCAGGGGGCCGGACCGGGGAGCTGTTTTTT	CASRPAGGRTGELFF
TRBV27	NA	NA	TRBJ2-7	TGTGCCAGCAGTTGGCAGGGGCCTGCCCTCTACGAGCAGTACTTC	CASSWQGPALYEQYF
TRBV5-1	NA	NA	TRBJ2-3	TGCGCCAGCAGCTCCGCTTTGGGGGGTAGAACAGATACGCAGTATTTT	CASSSALGGRTDTQYF
TRBV4-2	NA	NA	TRBJ2-7	TGTGCCAGCAGCCAAGGGTGGGAGCAGTACTTC	CASSQGWEQYF
TRBV19	TRBD2	NA	TRBJ2-2	TGTGCCAGTACAGGACTAGCGGGGAATTCAGGGGAGCTGTTTTTT	CASTGLAGNSGELFF
TRBV5-4	NA	NA	TRBJ1-6	TGTGCCAGCAGCCTGCTCGGAAATTCACCCCTCCACTTT	CASSLLGNSPLHF
TRBV5-5	TRBD2	NA	TRBJ2-5	TGTGCCAGCAGCTCCCCGCGGGGGGGCCAAGAGACCCAGTACTTC	CASSSPRGGQETQYF
TRBV6-5	NA	NA	TRBJ2-5	TGTGCCAGCAGGCGCCGTCGAGAAGAGACCCAGTACTTC	CASRRRREETQYF
TRBV9	NA	NA	TRBJ2-1	TGTGCCAGCAGCGAAAACTATAAAACAGGGAAGGAGTACAATGAGCAGTTCTTC	CASSENYKTGKEYNEQFF
TRBV4-3	NA	NA	TRBJ2-7	TGCGCCAGCAGCCGTAACCTTGTCGTTTCCTACGAGCAGTACTTC	CASSRNLVVSYEQYF
TRBV5-1	TRBD2	once	TRBJ2-7	TGCGCCAGCAGCTTAAGGCTAGCGGGGGGCAGCTCCTACGAGCAGTACTTC	CASSLRLAGGSSYEQYF
TRBV30	NA	NA	TRBJ2-5	TGTGCCTGGAACGGAGGGACAAAGAAGACCCAGTACTTC	CAWNGGTKKTQYF
TRBV4-3	NA	NA	TRBJ2-3	TGCGCCAGCAGCCAAGCAAACGTTGCCGGTGATACGCAGTATTTT	CASSQANVAGDTQYF
TRBV5-6	NA	NA	TRBJ1-6	TGTGCCAGCAGCTCCGGGGGTCGGGATTCACCCCTCCACTTT	CASSSGGRDSPLHF
TRBV30	NA	NA	TRBJ2-5	TGTGCCTGGAGAGCTTTAGGGGGGGCCACAGAGACCCAGTACTTC	CAWRALGGATETQYF
TRBV9	NA	NA	TRBJ2-3	TGTGCCAGCAGCCGTGTCTCCCGGTACACAGATACGCAGTATTTT	CASSRVSRYTDTQYF
TRBV5-5	TRBD1	NA	TRBJ2-7	TGTGCCAGCAGCTGGGAACAGGGGCTGTCCTACGAGCAGTACTTC	CASSWEQGLSYEQYF
TRBV5-1	NA	NA	TRBJ2-5	TGCGCCAGCAGCTTGGACAGCGACGCCCAAGAGACCCAGTACTTC	CASSLDSDAQETQYF
TRBV15	NA	NA	TRBJ1-2	TGTGCCACCAGCGCCCAAAGGGGCAGTGGCTACACCTTC	CATSAQRGSGYTF
TRBV5-1	NA	NA	TRBJ1-1	TGCGCCAGCAGCTTAGGGGGGTTGAACACTGAAGCTTTCTTT	CASSLGGLNTEAFF
TRBV21-1	NA	NA	TRBJ2-7	TGTGCCAGCAGCCCCCGCGGAGGGTCCGACTTC	CASSPRGGSDF
TRBV6-1	NA	NA	TRBJ1-6	TGTGCCAGCAGTGGAACGCGGCAGATTAATTCACCCCTCCACTTT	CASSGTRQINSPLHF
TRBV30	NA	few	TRBJ1-2	TGTGCCTGGACGTCAGGAAAGGATGGCTACACCTTC	CAWTSGKDGYTF
TRBV4-1	TRBD2	NA	TRBJ2-3	TGCGCCAGCAGCTTCGATAGCGGGGGGGCAGCAGATACGCAGTATTTT	CASSFDSGGAADTQYF
TRBV9	NA	NA	TRBJ2-3	TGTGCCAGCAGCGTAGGATCGGCGGTAGGGCAGTATTTT	CASSVGSAVGQYF
TRBV5-1	TRBD2	NA	TRBJ2-1	TGCGCCAGCAGCTATGATTTAGCGGGTGGTTACAATGAGCAGTTCTTC	CASSYDLAGGYNEQFF
TRBV5-6	NA	NA	TRBJ1-6	TGTGCCAGCAGTCTGCCCGGGGCGTTACATTCACCCCTCCACTTT	CASSLPGALHSPLHF
TRBV9	TRBD1	NA	TRBJ1-4	TGTGCCAGCAGCGTAGAGGACAGGGGGTTGACTAATGAAAAACTGTTTTTT	CASSVEDRGLTNEKLFF
TRBV15	NA	NA	TRBJ1-1	TGTGCCACCAGCAGAGATCTGGCTGAAGCTTTCTTT	CATSRDLAEAFF
TRBV5-6	NA	NA	TRBJ2-3	TGTGCCAGCAGCTTGCCGCTAGCATCCACAGATACGCAGTATTTT	CASSLPLASTDTQYF
TRBV10-3	NA	NA	TRBJ1-5	TGTGCCATCAGTGAGTCGTCGGATCAGCCCCAGCATTTT	CAISESSDQPQHF
TRBV5-8	NA	NA	TRBJ2-5	TGTGCCAGCAGCTTCTGGGGGTCCTCCAGGGAGACCCAGTACTTC	CASSFWGSSRETQYF
TRBV4-2	TRBD2	NA	TRBJ2-2	TGTGCCAGCAGCCAACTCGCTCTAGCGGGGTTCGACGGGGAGCTGTTTTTT	CASSQLALAGFDGELFF
TRBV7-9	NA	NA	TRBJ1-1	TGTGCCAGCAGCCCTCAGGGGTTCACTGAAGCTTTCTTT	CASSPQGFTEAFF
TRBV19	NA	NA	TRBJ2-2	TGTGCCAGTGCTTATGCGAACACCGGGGAGCTGTTTTTT	CASAYANTGELFF
TRBV29-1	NA	NA	TRBJ2-3	TGCAGCGAGTCCCGCGGGGATACGCAGTATTTT	CSESRGDTQYF
TRBV2	TRBD1	few	TRBJ2-7	TGTGCCAGCAGAGGGGGACAGGGGACTTCCTACGAGCAGTACTTC	CASRGGQGTSYEQYF
TRBV7-9	TRBD2	NA	TRBJ2-1	TGTGCCAGCAGCATACTCGGACTAGTTGGGTACAATGAGCAGTTCTTC	CASSILGLVGYNEQFF
TRBV5-1	NA	once	TRBJ1-2	TGCGCCAGCAGCTCCCCTCGTGGGGATCCTAATAACTATGGCTACACCTTC	CASSSPRGDPNNYGYTF
TRBV19	TRBD1	NA	TRBJ1-2	TGTGCCAGTACCGACAAGGCGGGGACAGCCATTTCTAACTATGGCTACACCTTC	CASTDKAGTAISNYGYTF
TRBV11-2	TRBD1	NA	TRBJ2-7	TGTGCCAGCAGCCCCGACAGGGCGACCTACGAGCAGTACTTC	CASSPDRATYEQYF
TRBV19	NA	NA	TRBJ2-3	TGTAGCAGTGCGGGGGCCGATCGTAGCACAGATACGCAGTATTTT	CSSAGADRSTDTQYF
TRBV6-4	NA	NA	TRBJ1-1	TGTGCCAGCAGTGACGTGAGGGGCGAAGCTTTCTTT	CASSDVRGEAFF
TRBV7-8	NA	medium-sized	TRBJ1-2	TGTGCCAGCAGCTCCACAAGCTATGGCTACACCTTC	CASSSTSYGYTF
TRBV6-5	TRBD2	NA	TRBJ2-3	TGTGCCAGCAGGTCACTAGCGCCGAACCCAGATACGCAGTATTTT	CASRSLAPNPDTQYF